Listed below are T cell receptor beta chains from one sample, sequenced in a study of response to subunit inactivated influenza vaccine. TCRdb called the RT-PCR reads again in MiXCR, with one record for every CDR3 protein. Of more than 700,000 distinct CDR3 sequences in the sample, 21% were seen once. The specimen was PBMCs from blood, collected about 5 days after vaccination. These receptor sequences come from a man over 45 who received an inactivated influenza vaccine. Each CDR3 is given with its conserved first and last residue. D genes are given only for firm matches. Size is stated for part of the rows, as once, few or many counts, or as a class when the clone is expanded.

d_call | clone_size | j_call | v_call | cdr3_nt | cdr3_aa
TRBD2 | NA | TRBJ2-3 | TRBV4-2 | TGTGCCAGCAGCCAAGCCAACTCGCGGGGGGGCGTAAAGGATACGCAGTATTTT | CASSQANSRGGVKDTQYF
NA | many | TRBJ2-1 | TRBV20-1 | TGCAGTGCGCAAACCCCGGGACTTTACAATGAGCAGTTCTTC | CSAQTPGLYNEQFF
NA | many | TRBJ1-5 | TRBV12-3/TRBV12-4 | TGTGCCAGCAGCCTGGGACCGAATCAGCCCCAGCATTTT | CASSLGPNQPQHF
TRBD1 | few | TRBJ2-1 | TRBV28 | TGTGCCAGCAGCTCGGGACAGGGGGCGCATTTTCGGTACAATGAGCAGTTCTTC | CASSSGQGAHFRYNEQFF
NA | NA | TRBJ2-3 | TRBV14 | TGTGCCAGCAGCCCCTACCCGTCAGATACGCAGTATTTT | CASSPYPSDTQYF
NA | few | TRBJ2-3 | TRBV4-2 | TGTGCCAGCAGCCAAGATGTGCCCGGCAGGCCCACAAGTAGGCAGTATTTT | CASSQDVPGRPTSRQYF
TRBD1 | NA | TRBJ2-7 | TRBV4-3 | TGCGCCAGCAGCCAAGAGGTCCTGGGGACAGAAGACGACCAGTACTTC | CASSQEVLGTEDDQYF
TRBD1 | few | TRBJ1-1 | TRBV10-3 | TGTGCCATCAGTCCCGGGACAGCGAACACTGAAGCTTTCTTT | CAISPGTANTEAFF
TRBD2 | NA | TRBJ2-5 | TRBV3-1 | TGTGCCTCCTGCAAACTAGCGGGAGGGAGTGAGACCCAGTACTTC | CASCKLAGGSETQYF
TRBD2 | NA | TRBJ2-5 | TRBV6-1 | TGTGCCAGCAGGGGTGGACTAGCGGGTTTCCAAGAGACCCAGTACTTC | CASRGGLAGFQETQYF
NA | NA | TRBJ2-4 | TRBV10-3 | TGTGCCATCAGTGAGTCGATGGTGAGGTTAGCCAAAAACATTCAGTACTTC | CAISESMVRLAKNIQYF
TRBD2 | NA | TRBJ2-5 | TRBV13 | TGTGCCAGCAGCCCCCGCAGAGTAGCGGGGACGCAAGAGACCCAGTACTTC | CASSPRRVAGTQETQYF
NA | NA | TRBJ2-5 | TRBV7-2 | TGTGCCAGCAGCCCTTCAGGCGGCGGAGAGACCCAGTACTTC | CASSPSGGGETQYF
NA | few | TRBJ2-7 | TRBV10-3 | TGTGCCATCAGTGATAGGGACTACGAGCAGTACTTC | CAISDRDYEQYF
NA | once | TRBJ2-7 | TRBV6-1 | TGTGCCAGCAGGGCACCACTTAGGGAGCAGTACTTC | CASRAPLREQYF
NA | NA | TRBJ2-7 | TRBV6-5 | TGTGCCAGCAGTTACGCTCAGGCCTACGAGCAGTACTTC | CASSYAQAYEQYF
NA | NA | TRBJ1-1 | TRBV6-2/TRBV6-3 | TGTGCCAGCATTAGGACGTATGAAGCTTTCTTT | CASIRTYEAFF
TRBD1 | NA | TRBJ1-2 | TRBV20-1 | TGCAGTGCCGCAGGGGGCTATGGCTACACCTTC | CSAAGGYGYTF
TRBD2 | many | TRBJ2-3 | TRBV4-3 | TGCGCCAGCAGCCAAGACCCCCCGGGACTAGCGGTCACAGATACGCAGTATTTT | CASSQDPPGLAVTDTQYF
NA | few | TRBJ2-3 | TRBV28 | TGTGCCAGCAGGCCCCCGGGCACTCTCACAGATACGCAGTATTTT | CASRPPGTLTDTQYF
NA | many | TRBJ1-1 | TRBV20-1 | TGCAGTGCTTCCTATGCAGCCGCGGGGAACACTGAAGCTTTCTTT | CSASYAAAGNTEAFF
TRBD1 | NA | TRBJ2-1 | TRBV24-1 | TGTGCCACCAGTGATCCCGGACAGGGTAGCTCCTACAATGAGCAGTTCTTC | CATSDPGQGSSYNEQFF
TRBD2 | few | TRBJ2-1 | TRBV7-9 | TGTGCCAGCAGCCCCGGGGGACTAGGAGGCTATGAGCAGTTCTTC | CASSPGGLGGYEQFF
NA | NA | TRBJ2-5 | TRBV24-1 | TGTGCCACCCAAGCCTCCGAGGGGGAGACCCAGTACTTC | CATQASEGETQYF
NA | NA | TRBJ2-1 | TRBV1 | TGCACCAGCAGCCCGCAGCGAGGTGGGTACTTAGACAATGAGCAGTTCTTC | CTSSPQRGGYLDNEQFF
NA | NA | TRBJ2-1 | TRBV9 | TGTGCCAGCAGCGTCGGCCACAGAGTAGGGGATGAGCAGTTCTTC | CASSVGHRVGDEQFF
TRBD1 | few | TRBJ2-1 | TRBV12-3/TRBV12-4 | TGTGCCAGCAGAAACCTCGGGACAGCGCAGTTCTTC | CASRNLGTAQFF
NA | few | TRBJ1-1 | TRBV5-1 | TGCGCCAGCAACGAGAACGGGCCCAACACTGAAGCTTTCTTT | CASNENGPNTEAFF
TRBD2 | NA | TRBJ2-1 | TRBV3-1 | TGTGCCAGCAGCCACGGGGGGGCCACCTACAATGAGCAGTTCTTC | CASSHGGATYNEQFF